This TCR beta chain was recorded in a study of T-cell reconstitution after alpha-beta-depleted transplantation in children. A word on this clonotype: A single base separates this from a much larger clone, so it may be a read error.

Unique molecular identifiers were built into the TCRbeta library. TCRdb re-derived calls from the PCR reads in MiXCR, one entry per CDR3 protein. Counted here are some 220,000 distinct CDR3 sequences, around 9.9% occurring once; the ten biggest clones make up 28%. This specimen consisted of PBMCs, obtained before TCRalphabeta/CD19-depleted stem cell transplant. The receptor comes from a child under three years old with acute myeloid leukemia, due to receive a stem cell transplant.

The DNA of the CDR3 is TGCAGTGCTTCCCCCGGGACAGGGGACACTGAAGCTATCTTT. The encoded protein is CSASPGTGDTEAIF. The chain couples TRBV20-1 to TRBJ1-1; 10 bases line up with TRBD1. Per germline, CDR1 DFQATT and CDR2 SNEGSKA (reference sequence). The CDR3 covers 14 residues.